This TCR beta chain was identified in a study of cytomegalovirus exposure and HLA in healthy donors. Study conclusions and caveats: Three chains tied to CMV proved CMV antigen-specific in vitro.

About this clone: Its target is not known.

Only in-frame clones appear in the TCRdb table, and some are missing; sequencing was by immunoSEQ multiplex PCR. The sample consists of 150,000 to 200,000 clones, 65% to 90% of them appearing once. Material for sequencing was PBMCs. This clonotype originated in a woman between 18 and 29 years old in good health and CMV-seronegative.

CDR3 in DNA: TGTGCCAGCAGCTTTTTCGTCAACACTGAAGCTTTCTTT. It encodes CASSFFVNTEAFF. This chain uses TRBV6-5 with TRBJ1-1; D gene unclear. This CDR3 is built from 13 residues. Germline V lookup: CDR1 MNHEY, CDR2 SVGAGI. Between the trimmed V and J ends, which lost 6 bases and 2 bases, there was a span of 10 bases.